This T cell receptor (beta chain) was sequenced during a study of beta chain features in type 1 diabetes. On this clone itself: Its antigen is currently unknown.

The CDR3 covers 14 residues. CDR1 is SGHNT and CDR2 is YYREEE in the germline V gene (reference sequence). The V end lost 0 bases, the J end lost 0 bases, and 6 bases lay between the germline ends. Regarding the study as a whole: People with Type 1 diabetes carried modestly yet significantly shorter TCRB CDR3s in all four CD4+ subsets. The naive, central memory and Treg TCRB repertoires of patients appeared to be more similar to one another than those of healthy donors. HLA effects on TCRB rearrangement stayed unresolved here. Cells with high TCR expression could be over-represented when cDNA is sequenced.

A CD45RO/CCR7/CD25/CD127/CD95/CD27 panel sorted naive, central memory, regulatory and stem cell-like memory CD4+ cells. The whole isolated RNA underwent reverse transcription, so sequencing captured expressed TCRB transcripts. TCRdb's table, derived via immunoSEQ multiplex PCR, lists solely in-frame clones and lacks some. This sample yields approximately 260,000 clones, of which approximately 25% are seen a single time; 0.012% belongs to the top ten. Sequencing used naive CD4+ T cells from blood. This chain joins TRBV5-4 and TRBJ2-5; D unresolved. The source is a woman aged 30 to 39 with type 1 diabetes. For the CDR3, the DNA is TGTGCCAGCAGCTTGGCCGGTAACCAAGAGACCCAGTACTTC. Its protein is CASSLAGNQETQYF.